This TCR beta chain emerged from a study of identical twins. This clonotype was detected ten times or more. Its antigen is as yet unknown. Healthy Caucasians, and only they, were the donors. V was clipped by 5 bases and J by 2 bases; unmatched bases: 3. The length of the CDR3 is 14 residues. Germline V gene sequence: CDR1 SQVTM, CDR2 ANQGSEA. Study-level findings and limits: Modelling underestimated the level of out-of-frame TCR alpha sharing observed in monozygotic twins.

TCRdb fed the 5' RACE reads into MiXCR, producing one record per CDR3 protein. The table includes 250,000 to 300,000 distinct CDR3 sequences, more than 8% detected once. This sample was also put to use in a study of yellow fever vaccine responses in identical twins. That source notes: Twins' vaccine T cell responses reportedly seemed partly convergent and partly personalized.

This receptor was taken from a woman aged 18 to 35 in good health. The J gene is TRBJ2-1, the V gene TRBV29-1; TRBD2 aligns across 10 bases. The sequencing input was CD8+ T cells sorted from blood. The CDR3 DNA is TGCAGCGTTCTAGCGGGGGAGGCCTACAATGAGCAGTTCTTC. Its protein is CSVLAGEAYNEQFF.